These T cell receptor beta chains were read from a single sample in a study of beta chain features in type 1 diabetes. Assay: immunoSEQ multiplex PCR; the TCRdb copy retains only in-frame clones and omits some. The profile shows under 850,000 clones, roughly 13% of them singletons. Sequenced input: naive CD4+ T cells from blood. The source is a man between 18 and 35 years old with type 1 diabetes. Each CDR3 is given with its conserved first and last residue. Fields, in order: J gene, V gene, D gene, clone size, CDR3 protein, CDR3 DNA. D genes are given only for firm matches. Expanded clones get a size class; other rows say once, few or many, or leave the size out.

j_gene: TRBJ2-1
v_gene: TRBV18
d_gene: .
abundance: few
CDR3aa: CASSPRVVNTDNEQFF
CDR3nt: TGTGCCAGCTCACCACGGGTAGTGAACACGGACAATGAGCAGTTCTTC

j_gene: TRBJ2-5
v_gene: TRBV28
d_gene: TRBD1
abundance: .
CDR3aa: CASSFQTGGETQYF
CDR3nt: TGTGCCAGCAGTTTCCAGACAGGGGGAGAGACCCAGTACTTC

j_gene: TRBJ2-1
v_gene: TRBV5-1
d_gene: .
abundance: few
CDR3aa: CASSVTGPTYNEQFF
CDR3nt: TGCGCCAGCAGCGTCACAGGTCCAACCTACAATGAGCAGTTCTTC

j_gene: TRBJ1-4
v_gene: TRBV7-2
d_gene: .
abundance: few
CDR3aa: CASSLGGREKLFF
CDR3nt: TGTGCCAGCAGCTTAGGGGGACGTGAAAAACTGTTTTTT

j_gene: TRBJ2-5
v_gene: TRBV30
d_gene: .
abundance: .
CDR3aa: CAWTGGSETQYF
CDR3nt: TGTGCCTGGACTGGGGGATCAGAGACCCAGTACTTC

j_gene: TRBJ2-7
v_gene: TRBV28
d_gene: .
abundance: .
CDR3aa: CASSLPNYEQYF
CDR3nt: TGTGCCAGCAGTTTACCTAACTACGAGCAGTACTTC

j_gene: TRBJ2-7
v_gene: TRBV9
d_gene: TRBD2
abundance: few
CDR3aa: CASSTSGTSYEQYF
CDR3nt: TGTGCCAGCAGCACTAGCGGTACCTCCTACGAGCAGTACTTC

j_gene: TRBJ1-5
v_gene: TRBV5-1
d_gene: .
abundance: .
CDR3aa: CASSLDGRGGQPQHF
CDR3nt: TGCGCCAGCAGCTTGGATGGTAGGGGAGGGCAGCCCCAGCATTTT

j_gene: TRBJ2-5
v_gene: TRBV7-2
d_gene: .
abundance: .
CDR3aa: CASSPGADPYF
CDR3nt: TGTGCCAGCAGCCCAGGCGCGGATCCGTACTTC

j_gene: TRBJ1-6
v_gene: TRBV12-5
d_gene: .
abundance: .
CDR3aa: CASASSWGRPLHF
CDR3nt: TGTGCTAGTGCCTCCTCTTGGGGGAGGCCCCTCCACTTT

j_gene: TRBJ1-2
v_gene: TRBV4-1
d_gene: .
abundance: .
CDR3aa: CASSPTTGPGTF
CDR3nt: TGCGCCAGCAGCCCTACTACAGGACCGGGCACCTTC

j_gene: TRBJ2-5
v_gene: TRBV4-1
d_gene: TRBD1
abundance: .
CDR3aa: CASSQGDRGETQYF
CDR3nt: TGTGCCAGCAGCCAGGGAGACAGGGGGGAGACCCAGTACTTC

j_gene: TRBJ1-5
v_gene: TRBV15
d_gene: .
abundance: .
CDR3aa: CATSRDSGVSNQPQHF
CDR3nt: TGTGCCACCAGCAGAGATTCAGGGGTTAGCAATCAGCCCCAGCATTTT

j_gene: TRBJ1-2
v_gene: TRBV9
d_gene: .
abundance: few
CDR3aa: CASSVHHMASGGYTF
CDR3nt: TGTGCCAGCAGCGTCCACCACATGGCTAGTGGTGGCTACACCTTC

j_gene: TRBJ1-6
v_gene: TRBV30
d_gene: TRBD1
abundance: .
CDR3aa: CAWSKGQGMSPLHF
CDR3nt: TGTGCCTGGAGTAAGGGACAGGGTATGTCACCCCTCCACTTT

j_gene: TRBJ2-7
v_gene: TRBV7-9
d_gene: TRBD2
abundance: .
CDR3aa: CASSTGTGGIDEQYF
CDR3nt: TGTGCCAGCAGCACGGGGACGGGAGGAATTGACGAGCAGTACTTC

j_gene: TRBJ2-5
v_gene: TRBV1
d_gene: .
abundance: few
CDR3aa: CTSSQEAVPGSQYF
CDR3nt: TGCACCAGCAGCCAAGAAGCAGTGCCAGGGTCCCAGTACTTC

j_gene: TRBJ2-3
v_gene: TRBV10-3
d_gene: TRBD1
abundance: .
CDR3aa: CAIETGAGGTDTQYF
CDR3nt: TGTGCCATTGAGACAGGGGCCGGAGGCACAGATACGCAGTATTTT

j_gene: TRBJ2-7
v_gene: TRBV7-8
d_gene: TRBD1
abundance: .
CDR3aa: CASSLAPGGQDEQYF
CDR3nt: TGTGCCAGCAGCTTAGCCCCAGGGGGCCAAGACGAGCAGTACTTC

j_gene: TRBJ1-5
v_gene: TRBV6-5
d_gene: .
abundance: .
CDR3aa: CASSWTFQPQHF
CDR3nt: TGTGCCAGCAGTTGGACCTTTCAGCCCCAGCATTTT

j_gene: TRBJ1-6
v_gene: TRBV7-2
d_gene: TRBD1
abundance: .
CDR3aa: CASRGGSSYNSPLHF
CDR3nt: TGTGCCAGCAGAGGGGGCAGCTCCTATAATTCACCCCTCCACTTT

j_gene: TRBJ1-4
v_gene: TRBV29-1
d_gene: .
abundance: .
CDR3aa: CSVDGVAPGEKLFF
CDR3nt: TGCAGCGTTGATGGGGTGGCACCAGGTGAAAAACTGTTTTTT

j_gene: TRBJ2-3
v_gene: TRBV6-5
d_gene: .
abundance: few
CDR3aa: CASSQADTQYF
CDR3nt: TGTGCCAGCAGCCAAGCAGATACGCAGTATTTT

j_gene: TRBJ1-1
v_gene: TRBV13
d_gene: .
abundance: .
CDR3aa: CASSLKVSGHEAFF
CDR3nt: TGTGCCAGCAGCTTAAAGGTTTCAGGGCATGAAGCTTTCTTT

j_gene: TRBJ1-4
v_gene: TRBV9
d_gene: .
abundance: once
CDR3aa: CASSWGGSFEEKLFF
CDR3nt: TGTGCCAGCAGCTGGGGGGGCAGCTTTGAGGAAAAACTGTTTTTT

j_gene: TRBJ2-1
v_gene: TRBV30
d_gene: .
abundance: .
CDR3aa: CAWSRGADSYNEQFF
CDR3nt: TGTGCCTGGAGTCGGGGGGCGGATTCCTACAATGAGCAGTTCTTC

j_gene: TRBJ1-4
v_gene: TRBV2
d_gene: .
abundance: .
CDR3aa: CASSEQHNEKLFF
CDR3nt: TGTGCCAGCAGTGAACAGCACAATGAAAAACTGTTTTTT

j_gene: TRBJ2-1
v_gene: TRBV2
d_gene: TRBD1
abundance: .
CDR3aa: CASQGAIYNEQFF
CDR3nt: TGTGCCAGCCAGGGGGCCATCTACAATGAGCAGTTCTTC

j_gene: TRBJ2-7
v_gene: TRBV30
d_gene: .
abundance: .
CDR3aa: CAWSTSYEQYF
CDR3nt: TGTGCCTGGAGTACCTCTTACGAGCAGTACTTC

j_gene: TRBJ1-4
v_gene: TRBV2
d_gene: .
abundance: .
CDR3aa: CASSDSSAHPTNEKLFF
CDR3nt: TGTGCCAGCAGTGATTCGTCGGCCCACCCAACTAATGAAAAACTGTTTTTT

j_gene: TRBJ2-5
v_gene: TRBV19
d_gene: TRBD2
abundance: .
CDR3aa: CASSIRASGGQYF
CDR3nt: TGTGCCAGTAGTATTAGGGCTAGCGGGGGGCAGTACTTC

j_gene: TRBJ2-3
v_gene: TRBV11-2
d_gene: TRBD1
abundance: .
CDR3aa: CASSLDRGLIDTQYF
CDR3nt: TGTGCCAGCAGCCTGGACAGGGGGCTTATCGATACGCAGTATTTT

j_gene: TRBJ2-7
v_gene: TRBV27
d_gene: TRBD1
abundance: .
CDR3aa: CASSGTGPYEQYF
CDR3nt: TGTGCCAGCAGTGGGACAGGCCCCTACGAGCAGTACTTC

j_gene: TRBJ2-6
v_gene: TRBV18
d_gene: .
abundance: .
CDR3aa: CASSPAGLRGANVLTF
CDR3nt: TGTGCCAGCTCACCAGCTGGGTTAAGAGGGGCCAACGTCCTGACTTTC

j_gene: TRBJ1-2
v_gene: TRBV2
d_gene: TRBD1
abundance: few
CDR3aa: CAIQGDNYGYTF
CDR3nt: TGTGCCATCCAGGGGGATAACTATGGCTACACCTTC

j_gene: TRBJ2-5
v_gene: TRBV11-2
d_gene: TRBD2
abundance: few
CDR3aa: CASSRGTSEETQYF
CDR3nt: TGTGCCAGCAGCCGAGGGACTAGCGAGGAGACCCAGTACTTC

j_gene: TRBJ2-3
v_gene: TRBV7-2
d_gene: .
abundance: few
CDR3aa: CASRTLSTDTQYF
CDR3nt: TGTGCCAGCCGCACCCTTAGCACAGATACGCAGTATTTT

j_gene: TRBJ1-2
v_gene: TRBV30
d_gene: .
abundance: few
CDR3aa: CAWSPDGYTF
CDR3nt: TGTGCCTGGTCCCCTGATGGCTACACCTTC

j_gene: TRBJ1-2
v_gene: TRBV5-1
d_gene: .
abundance: .
CDR3aa: CASSLVGINYGYTF
CDR3nt: TGCGCCAGCAGCTTGGTTGGGATAAACTATGGCTACACCTTC

j_gene: TRBJ1-6
v_gene: TRBV14
d_gene: TRBD1
abundance: .
CDR3aa: CASSRTGDGSPLHF
CDR3nt: TGTGCCAGCAGCCGAACAGGGGATGGTTCACCCCTCCACTTT

j_gene: TRBJ2-1
v_gene: TRBV10-3
d_gene: TRBD2
abundance: .
CDR3aa: CAISESRTSGGIYNEQFF
CDR3nt: TGTGCCATCAGTGAGTCGAGGACTAGCGGGGGCATCTACAATGAGCAGTTCTTC

j_gene: TRBJ1-6
v_gene: TRBV10-3
d_gene: .
abundance: few
CDR3aa: CAIRLEGIGSPLHF
CDR3nt: TGTGCCATCAGGCTCGAGGGGATTGGATCACCCCTCCACTTT

j_gene: TRBJ2-1
v_gene: TRBV7-9
d_gene: .
abundance: .
CDR3aa: CASSFGGNNEQFF
CDR3nt: TGTGCCAGCAGCTTCGGGGGAAATAATGAGCAGTTCTTC

j_gene: TRBJ1-2
v_gene: TRBV5-1
d_gene: TRBD1
abundance: .
CDR3aa: CASSLALSGGQGGYTF
CDR3nt: TGCGCCAGCAGCTTGGCCCTTTCAGGGGGTCAAGGTGGCTACACCTTC

j_gene: TRBJ2-3
v_gene: TRBV30
d_gene: .
abundance: few
CDR3aa: CAWSVQGPLYTDTQYF
CDR3nt: TGTGCCTGGAGTGTACAAGGTCCACTTTACACAGATACGCAGTATTTT